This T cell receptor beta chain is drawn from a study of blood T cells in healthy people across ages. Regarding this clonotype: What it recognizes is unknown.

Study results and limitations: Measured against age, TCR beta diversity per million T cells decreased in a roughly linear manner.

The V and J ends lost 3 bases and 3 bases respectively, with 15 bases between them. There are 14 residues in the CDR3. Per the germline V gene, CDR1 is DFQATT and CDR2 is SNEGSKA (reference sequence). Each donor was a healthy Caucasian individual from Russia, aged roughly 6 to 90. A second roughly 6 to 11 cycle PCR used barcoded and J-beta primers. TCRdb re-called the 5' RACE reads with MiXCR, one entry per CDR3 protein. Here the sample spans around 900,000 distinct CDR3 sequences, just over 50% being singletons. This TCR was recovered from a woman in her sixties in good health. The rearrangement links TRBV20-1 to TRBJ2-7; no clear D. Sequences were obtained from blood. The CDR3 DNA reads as TGCAGTGCTAGTCCTTATTACCCCCTCTACGAGCAGTACTTC. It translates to CSASPYYPLYEQYF.